The rows below give T cell receptor beta chains drawn from one sample of a study of OX40 agonist ivuxolimab in advanced cancers. Sequencing was performed with immunoSEQ multiplex PCR; in TCRdb, only in-frame clones are kept and a portion is missing. The data hold some 98,000 clones, with 91% observed a single time. Here the sequenced sample was CD4+ or CD8+ T cells sorted from blood, taken in a trial of the OX40 agonist ivuxolimab. These receptors were taken from an adult with an advanced solid tumor such as melanoma, head and neck, liver or kidney cancer. CDR3s include the opening cysteine and the closing phenylalanine or tryptophan. Each record gives: V gene, J gene, D gene, clone size, CDR3 DNA, CDR3 protein. D genes are given only for firm matches. Size tells how often a clone was seen (once, few, many) or the class of an expanded clone, and some rows leave it out.

v_call: TRBV7-2
j_call: TRBJ2-1
d_call: NA
clone_size: NA
cdr3_nt: TGTGCCAGCAGCTCCCCAGTCTACAATGAGCAGTTCTTC
cdr3_aa: CASSSPVYNEQFF

v_call: TRBV7-6
j_call: TRBJ2-3
d_call: TRBD2
clone_size: once
cdr3_nt: TGTGCCAGCAGCCTTGGACTAGCGGGAGTGGATACGCAGTATTTT
cdr3_aa: CASSLGLAGVDTQYF

v_call: TRBV5-1
j_call: TRBJ2-2
d_call: NA
clone_size: NA
cdr3_nt: TGCGCCAGCAGCTTGGGGGACTCCTCGAACACCGGGGAGCTGTTTTTT
cdr3_aa: CASSLGDSSNTGELFF

v_call: TRBV19
j_call: TRBJ2-7
d_call: TRBD1
clone_size: NA
cdr3_nt: TGTGCCAGTAGTCGGACAGGGGAGTCCTACGAGCAGTACTTC
cdr3_aa: CASSRTGESYEQYF

v_call: TRBV30
j_call: TRBJ1-4
d_call: TRBD1
clone_size: NA
cdr3_nt: TGTGCCTGGAATCCGGACAGGGGAACTAATGAAAAACTGTTTTTT
cdr3_aa: CAWNPDRGTNEKLFF

v_call: TRBV5-1
j_call: TRBJ1-4
d_call: NA
clone_size: NA
cdr3_nt: TGCGCCAGCAGCTTGACGGGGGAGGGTAATGAAAAACTGTTTTTT
cdr3_aa: CASSLTGEGNEKLFF

v_call: TRBV21-1
j_call: TRBJ2-1
d_call: NA
clone_size: NA
cdr3_nt: TGTGCCAGCAGCTCTAGCGGGAGGGCCTACAATGAGCAGTTCTTC
cdr3_aa: CASSSSGRAYNEQFF

v_call: TRBV9
j_call: TRBJ1-3
d_call: NA
clone_size: NA
cdr3_nt: TGTGCCAGCAGCCCATTAGGGGGGTCTGGAAACACCATATATTTT
cdr3_aa: CASSPLGGSGNTIYF

v_call: TRBV28
j_call: TRBJ2-7
d_call: NA
clone_size: once
cdr3_nt: TGTGCCAGCAGTTTAGTTGGTCGGGAGCAGTACTTC
cdr3_aa: CASSLVGREQYF

v_call: TRBV7-9
j_call: TRBJ2-1
d_call: NA
clone_size: NA
cdr3_nt: TGTGCCAGCAGTTACCCCGGGGGGACAGGAACAATCGATGAGCAGTTCTTC
cdr3_aa: CASSYPGGTGTIDEQFF

v_call: TRBV10-1
j_call: TRBJ1-1
d_call: NA
clone_size: NA
cdr3_nt: TGCGCCAGTAGGCCCGGCCTTCAGGGGACTGAAGCTTTCTTT
cdr3_aa: CASRPGLQGTEAFF

v_call: TRBV28
j_call: TRBJ1-2
d_call: NA
clone_size: once
cdr3_nt: TGTGCCAGCAGTTCGGACTCCGGGTATGGCTACACCTTC
cdr3_aa: CASSSDSGYGYTF

v_call: TRBV29-1
j_call: TRBJ2-2
d_call: NA
clone_size: NA
cdr3_nt: TGCAGCGTTGACACAGGGAACACCGGGGAGCTGTTTTTT
cdr3_aa: CSVDTGNTGELFF

v_call: TRBV27
j_call: TRBJ2-1
d_call: TRBD2
clone_size: NA
cdr3_nt: TGTGCCAGCAGCTCCGGACTAGCGGGAGGTGAGCAGTTCTTC
cdr3_aa: CASSSGLAGGEQFF

v_call: TRBV6-1
j_call: TRBJ2-3
d_call: TRBD1
clone_size: NA
cdr3_nt: TGTGCCAGCAGTGAACGGGACAGGGCAACAGATACGCAGTATTTT
cdr3_aa: CASSERDRATDTQYF

v_call: TRBV2
j_call: TRBJ2-2
d_call: NA
clone_size: NA
cdr3_nt: TGTGCCAGCAGGGAAGGGGGGATGAGGGCCGGGGAGCTGTTTTTT
cdr3_aa: CASREGGMRAGELFF

v_call: TRBV18
j_call: TRBJ1-3
d_call: NA
clone_size: once
cdr3_nt: TGTGCCAGCTCACCGACGGACTCTGGAAACACCATATATTTT
cdr3_aa: CASSPTDSGNTIYF

v_call: TRBV5-8
j_call: TRBJ2-3
d_call: TRBD1
clone_size: NA
cdr3_nt: TGTGCCAGCAGCTCCGGGACAGGGGTTGGAGATACGCAGTATTTT
cdr3_aa: CASSSGTGVGDTQYF

v_call: TRBV19
j_call: TRBJ2-1
d_call: NA
clone_size: once
cdr3_nt: TGTGCCAGTAAAGGCCCGACAGCTACCTCCTACAATGAGCAGTTCTTC
cdr3_aa: CASKGPTATSYNEQFF

v_call: TRBV6-5
j_call: TRBJ1-4
d_call: NA
clone_size: NA
cdr3_nt: TGTGCCAGCAGTTTGTGGGGCTCGGTCGCTAATGAAAAACTGTTTTTT
cdr3_aa: CASSLWGSVANEKLFF

v_call: TRBV28
j_call: TRBJ2-7
d_call: NA
clone_size: NA
cdr3_nt: TGTGCCAGCAGTTTGCCCCAGAGCTCCTACGAGCAGTACTTC
cdr3_aa: CASSLPQSSYEQYF

v_call: TRBV7-7
j_call: TRBJ1-1
d_call: NA
clone_size: NA
cdr3_nt: TGTGCCAGCAGCTTACAAGAGAACACTGAAGCTTTCTTT
cdr3_aa: CASSLQENTEAFF

v_call: TRBV25-1
j_call: TRBJ2-2
d_call: TRBD1
clone_size: NA
cdr3_nt: TGTGCCAGCACCCAACTGACAGGGGGATCCGGGGAGCTGTTTTTT
cdr3_aa: CASTQLTGGSGELFF

v_call: TRBV7-2
j_call: TRBJ2-3
d_call: TRBD2
clone_size: NA
cdr3_nt: TGTGCCAGCAGTCCAGCGGGAGAGGGCACAGATACGCAGTATTTT
cdr3_aa: CASSPAGEGTDTQYF

v_call: TRBV2
j_call: TRBJ2-5
d_call: TRBD2
clone_size: NA
cdr3_nt: TGTGCCAGCAGTGAAGGTAGCGGGAGGGTTCAAGAGACCCAGTACTTC
cdr3_aa: CASSEGSGRVQETQYF

v_call: TRBV9
j_call: TRBJ2-5
d_call: NA
clone_size: NA
cdr3_nt: TGTGCCAGCAGCGTAGGGAACGGAGGTGTCCAAGAGACCCAGTACTTC
cdr3_aa: CASSVGNGGVQETQYF

v_call: TRBV7-2
j_call: TRBJ1-2
d_call: NA
clone_size: NA
cdr3_nt: TGTGCCAGCAGCTCCGAAAAAGGGGCCCATATGGGCTACACCTTC
cdr3_aa: CASSSEKGAHMGYTF

v_call: TRBV11-3
j_call: TRBJ2-6
d_call: NA
clone_size: NA
cdr3_nt: TGTGCCAGCAGCCCCGGACGTTCCTCTGGGGCCAACGTCCTGACTTTC
cdr3_aa: CASSPGRSSGANVLTF

v_call: TRBV28
j_call: TRBJ2-7
d_call: NA
clone_size: NA
cdr3_nt: TGTGCCAGCAAATTCATAGGGGGGGTTGACGAGCAGTACTTC
cdr3_aa: CASKFIGGVDEQYF

v_call: TRBV10-3
j_call: TRBJ2-1
d_call: TRBD2
clone_size: few
cdr3_nt: TGTGCCATCAGCTCACCGGGACTAGCGGGAATCAGTGAGCAGTTCTTC
cdr3_aa: CAISSPGLAGISEQFF

v_call: TRBV28
j_call: TRBJ2-7
d_call: NA
clone_size: NA
cdr3_nt: TGTGCCAGCAGTTTAAAAGCCCCCTACGAGCAGTACTTC
cdr3_aa: CASSLKAPYEQYF

v_call: TRBV18
j_call: TRBJ2-5
d_call: NA
clone_size: NA
cdr3_nt: TGTGCCAGCTCACCTGCAGGAACTACCTACCAAGAGACCCAGTACTTC
cdr3_aa: CASSPAGTTYQETQYF

v_call: TRBV7-9
j_call: TRBJ2-7
d_call: TRBD2
clone_size: NA
cdr3_nt: TGTGCCAGCAGCCGGACTAGTTCTGGCGAGCAGTACTTC
cdr3_aa: CASSRTSSGEQYF

v_call: TRBV5-6
j_call: TRBJ1-4
d_call: NA
clone_size: once
cdr3_nt: TGTGCCAGCAGCTTGTGGGCGCGGGGTGAAAAACTGTTTTTT
cdr3_aa: CASSLWARGEKLFF

v_call: TRBV5-4
j_call: TRBJ2-3
d_call: TRBD2
clone_size: NA
cdr3_nt: TGTGCCAGTAACAAAGCCGGACTAGCGGGTTTAGATACGCAGTATTTT
cdr3_aa: CASNKAGLAGLDTQYF

v_call: TRBV6-1
j_call: TRBJ2-7
d_call: NA
clone_size: NA
cdr3_nt: TGTGCCAGCAGTTATACGGGACTGAGGTACGAGCAGTACTTC
cdr3_aa: CASSYTGLRYEQYF

v_call: TRBV25-1
j_call: TRBJ2-2
d_call: NA
clone_size: NA
cdr3_nt: TGTGCCAGCAGAGAGACAGGCCGAACGAACACCGGGGAGCTGTTTTTT
cdr3_aa: CASRETGRTNTGELFF

v_call: TRBV7-3
j_call: TRBJ2-1
d_call: TRBD2
clone_size: NA
cdr3_nt: TGTGCCAGCAGCCCATCCGGGACTAGCAATGAGCAGTTCTTC
cdr3_aa: CASSPSGTSNEQFF

v_call: TRBV19
j_call: TRBJ2-3
d_call: NA
clone_size: NA
cdr3_nt: TGTGCCAGTAGTATCTGGGATACGCAGTATTTT
cdr3_aa: CASSIWDTQYF

v_call: TRBV10-3
j_call: TRBJ2-5
d_call: NA
clone_size: once
cdr3_nt: TGTGCCATCAGTGAGCAAGCCCGAGAGACCCAGTACTTC
cdr3_aa: CAISEQARETQYF

v_call: TRBV9
j_call: TRBJ2-1
d_call: NA
clone_size: NA
cdr3_nt: TGTGTCAGCAGCGCCCAAACCTACAATGAGCAGTTCTTC
cdr3_aa: CVSSAQTYNEQFF